Reported below is one T cell receptor (beta chain). The data stem from a study of cytomegalovirus exposure and HLA in healthy donors. Trimming stripped 1 base from V and 1 base from J, with 8 bases between. This CDR3 region has 14 residues. In germline, CDR1 is MNHNY, CDR2 SVGAGI (reference sequence). The PCR employed 60 Vbeta primers together with 13 Jbeta primers. The protocol was immunoSEQ multiplex PCR, while the TCRdb copy is restricted to in-frame clones and leaves out a portion. This table holds approximately 160,000 clones, more than 60% found once. The chain has TRBV6-6 and TRBJ2-7, with D tentatively TRBD1 (6 bases). This sequence was found in a male donor in good health and CMV-seronegative. The sample taken for sequencing was PBMCs. CDR3 sequence: CASSYWGPSYEQYF. The CDR3 coding sequence is TGTGCCAGCAGTTACTGGGGGCCGTCCTACGAGCAGTACTTC.